These 23 T cell receptor beta chains came from one sample sequenced in a study of blood T cell repertoires in COVID-19. Libraries were prepared by immunoSEQ multiplex PCR; TCRdb keeps only in-frame clonotypes and omits some of them. The top ten clones hold about 8% of a sample with under 150,000 clones, about four fifths of them seen once. The source material was peripheral blood. These receptors came from a human donor with acute or convalescent COVID-19. The donor label of this sample is uncertain.

The chain is built from TRBV9 and TRBJ2-1; D is perhaps TRBD1 (6 bases). The V end lost 3 bases, the J end lost 2 bases, and 9 bases lay between the germline ends. Germline V gives CDR1 SGDLS, CDR2 YYNGEE. This CDR3 has 14 amino acids. The CDR3 sequence is CASSEGVTYNEQFF. The CDR3 DNA reads as TGTGCCAGCAGCGAGGGGGTCACCTACAATGAGCAGTTCTTC.

This clone showed up many times. The chain employs TRBV7-8 and TRBJ2-7; maybe TRBD2 (5 bases). The V end lost 1 base, the J end lost 5 bases, and 9 bases lay between the germline ends. Germline lookup yields CDR1 SGHVS and CDR2 FQNEAQ. The CDR3 totals 13 residues. As DNA, the CDR3 is TGTGCCAGCAGCTTAGGAGGGTACAACGAGCAGTACTTC. This translates into CASSLGGYNEQYF.

This clone has a single count. V gene TRBV4-1 combines with J gene TRBJ1-4; D uncertain. Germline V gene data show CDR1 as MGHRA and CDR2 as YSYEKL. This CDR3 contains 16 residues. Trimming shortened V by 0 bases and J by 8 bases, and 16 bases separated the two germline ends. The CDR3 sequence: CASSQEAVPGGEKLFF. CDR3 DNA sequence: TGCGCCAGCAGCCAAGAAGCGGTTCCCGGAGGGGAAAAACTGTTTTTT.

This chain connects TRBV7-9 to TRBJ1-2, with TRBD1 identical over 9 bases. CDR3 size: 14 residues. The germline V gene has CDR1 SEHNR and CDR2 FQNEAQ (reference sequence). V shed 4 bases, J shed 4 bases, and the junction held 4 bases outside the gene matches. CDR3 in DNA: TGTGCCAGCAGCTCGCCGGGACAGGGCTATGGCTACACCTTC. This encodes CASSSPGQGYGYTF.

This clone was counted a single time. The chain links TRBV10-3 to TRBJ2-2, with no clear D. The CDR3 spans 15 residues. CDR1 is ENHRY, CDR2 SYGVKD, per germline. Trimming stripped 3 bases from V and 3 bases from J, with 11 bases between. The CDR3 sequence: CAISESLPDTGELFF. Written as DNA, the CDR3 is TGTGCCATCAGTGAAAGCCTTCCGGACACCGGGGAGCTGTTTTTT.

The J gene is TRBJ2-5, the V gene TRBV10-3; 7 nucleotides agree with TRBD1. The CDR3 has 12 residues. Per germline, CDR1 ENHRY and CDR2 SYGVKD. V trimming: 9 bases; J trimming: 4 bases; junction bases outside the gene matches: 5. CDR3 nucleotide sequence: TGTGCCATTGGACAGGAGAGAGAGACCCAGTACTTC. It encodes CAIGQERETQYF.

This chain joins TRBV5-1 and TRBJ2-7; perhaps TRBD2 as D (6 bases). This CDR3 spans 13 amino acids. The germline V and J ends were trimmed by 3 bases and 3 bases, with 10 bases remaining between them. The V gene's germline CDR1 is SGHRS and CDR2 YFSETQ. The CDR3 sequence: CASSSVGGYEQYF. In DNA form, the CDR3 reads TGCGCCAGCAGCTCGGTGGGGGGCTACGAGCAGTACTTC.

The rearrangement links TRBV30 to TRBJ1-2; 9 bases match TRBD1. V lost 3 bases to trimming and J lost 3 bases; unmatched junction nucleotides: 8. The CDR3 spans 15 residues. Germline CDR1 is GTSNPN and CDR2 is SVGIG (reference sequence). The CDR3 loop is CAWRVRDRVHYGYTF. The CDR3, as DNA: TGTGCCTGGAGGGTTCGGGACAGGGTACACTATGGCTACACCTTC.

This clone was seen repeatedly, ten times or more. This chain uses TRBV6-5 with TRBJ1-1; weak D call: TRBD1 (5 bases). CDR3 length: 15 amino acids. The germline V gene has CDR1 MNHEY and CDR2 SVGAGI. V was shortened by 6 bases and J by 3 bases, with 17 bases between the two germline ends. The CDR3 reads CASSIFQGPDTEAFF. The DNA of the CDR3 is TGTGCCAGCAGCATATTCCAGGGCCCCGACACTGAAGCTTTCTTT.

A few counts support this clone. The chain joins TRBV4-1 to TRBJ1-1; D ambiguous. The CDR3 totals 15 residues. The V end was cut by 2 bases, the J end by 0 bases, with 10 bases between. In germline, CDR1 is MGHRA, CDR2 YSYEKL. The CDR3 loop is CASSQPLPLNTEAFF. DNA for the CDR3: TGCGCCAGCAGCCAACCACTCCCTTTGAACACTGAAGCTTTCTTT.

This clone has a single count. The chain links TRBV27 to TRBJ1-1; D unclear. The CDR3 contains 14 residues. Germline CDR1 is MNHEY and CDR2 is SMNVEV (reference sequence). V dropped 6 bases and J dropped 2 bases, with 13 bases sitting between them. The CDR3 reads CASRPTPSNTEAFF. As DNA, the CDR3 is TGTGCCAGCAGACCAACACCCTCAAACACTGAAGCTTTCTTT.

This clone was observed a few times. V usage is TRBV6-6 and J usage is TRBJ1-2; possibly TRBD1 for D (6 bases). Trimming left V 2 bases short and J 3 bases short, with 10 bases between. The CDR3 runs to 14 residues. CDR1 is MNHNY and CDR2 is SVGAGI in the germline V gene (reference sequence). In DNA form, the CDR3 reads TGTGCCAGCAGTTACCGACAGGACTACTATGGCTACACCTTC. It codes for CASSYRQDYYGYTF.

The CDR3 DNA reads TGTGCCACCAGCAGAGAGGGGCTGAGCTCTGGAAACACCATATATTTT. Its protein is CATSREGLSSGNTIYF. V is TRBV15 and J is TRBJ1-3; D may be TRBD1 (5 bases). V was cut by 0 bases and J by 0 bases, with 9 bases left in between. Germline V gene data show CDR1 as LNHNV and CDR2 as YYDKDF (reference sequence). The CDR3 has 16 residues.

The chain uses TRBV7-2 and TRBJ1-2; 9 bases agree with TRBD1. This CDR3 comprises 18 residues. Trimming at V came to 4 bases and at J to 4 bases, leaving 16 bases not matched to a gene. Germline V CDR1 and CDR2: SGHTA, FQGNSA. The CDR3: CASSSPGQGRGVSYGYTF. The CDR3 DNA reads TGTGCCAGCAGCTCTCCGGGACAGGGACGTGGAGTGAGCTATGGCTACACCTTC.

This sequence joins TRBV18 and TRBJ1-1; D unresolved. The V and J ends lost 2 bases and 1 base respectively, with 8 bases between them. The CDR3 sequence is 14 residues long. From germline, CDR1 is KGHSH and CDR2 LQKENI. The DNA of the CDR3 is TGTGCCAGCTCACCAAAAACAGCGAACACTGAAGCTTTCTTT. Translation gives CASSPKTANTEAFF.

This clone was seen once. This chain connects TRBV27 to TRBJ1-1; D might be TRBD1 (6 bases). Trimming cost V 3 bases and J 8 bases, with 13 bases left between them. This CDR3 is built from 13 residues. The germline V gene encodes CDR1 MNHEY and CDR2 SMNVEV (reference sequence). This CDR3 is CASSFRGAEEAFF. CDR3 nucleotide sequence: TGTGCCAGCAGTTTTCGGGGGGCTGAGGAAGCTTTCTTT.

J is TRBJ2-2 and V is TRBV7-6, with TRBD1 matching 12 bases. V lost 5 bases, J lost 4 bases, and 5 bases stayed unmatched. The CDR3 is 16 amino acids. The germline CDR1 and CDR2 sequences are SGHVS and FNYEAQ. The CDR3 nucleotides are TGTGCCAGCAGCCTGGGGACAGGGGGCCTCACCGGGGAGCTGTTTTTT. It yields the protein CASSLGTGGLTGELFF.

This chain uses TRBV25-1 with TRBJ1-4; 11 positions match TRBD1. Germline V CDR1 and CDR2: MGHDK, SYGVNS. The V segment lost 7 bases and the J segment 8 bases; nucleotides outside the gene matches: 9. This CDR3 has 15 residues. The chain's CDR3 is CASKNIGQGAEKLFF. Written as DNA, the CDR3 is TGTGCCAGCAAGAATATAGGACAGGGGGCAGAAAAACTGTTTTTT. Filled out from reference TRBV25-1 and TRBJ1-4, the complete variable domain reads EADIYQTPRYLVIGTGKKITLECSQTMGHDKMYWYQQDPGMELHLIHYSYGVNSTEKGDLSSESTVSRIRTEHFPLTLESARPSHTSQYLCASKNIGQGAEKLFFGSGTQLSVL.

This clone has more than one count but fewer than ten. The chain has TRBV3-1 (or the pseudogene TRBV3-2) and TRBJ2-3, with D unresolved. Germline V lookup: CDR1 LGHDT, CDR2 YNNKEL (reference sequence). Trimming pared 6 bases from V and 2 bases from J, leaving 9 bases between. This CDR3 has 13 residues. The CDR3 nucleotides are TGTGCCAGCAGGGCGGCGTCCACAGATACGCAGTATTTT. It codes for CASRAASTDTQYF.

V usage is TRBV6-5 and J usage is TRBJ1-5, with D perhaps TRBD1 (6 bases). This CDR3 has 14 residues. CDR1 and CDR2 (germline): MNHEY, SVGAGI. The V end lost 11 bases, the J end lost 7 bases, and 21 bases lay between the germline ends. CDR3 coding DNA: TGTGCCGCTGGGGTATCGGGGGGCGAGCAGCCCCAGCATTTT. It is translated as CAAGVSGGEQPQHF.

The V gene is TRBV19, the J gene TRBJ1-5; 11 bases map to TRBD1. Germline lookup yields CDR1 LNHDA and CDR2 SQIVND (reference sequence). The CDR3 extends over 19 amino acids. V lost 0 bases, J lost 2 bases, and 9 bases stayed unmatched. CDR3 region: CASSIDPWDRGRGNQPQHF. The CDR3, as DNA: TGTGCCAGTAGTATAGACCCTTGGGACAGGGGGAGAGGCAATCAGCCCCAGCATTTT.

This sequence joins TRBV14 and TRBJ1-6, with a weak D call TRBD1 (5 bases). The CDR3 spans 17 residues. Trimming took off 4 bases at V and 0 bases at J, with 13 bases between the two ends. Germline V lookup: CDR1 SGHDN, CDR2 FVKESK. In DNA, the CDR3 is TGTGCCAGCAGCCCGTCCGGGGGAAGCTCCTATAATTCACCCCTCCACTTT. This sequence encodes CASSPSGGSSYNSPLHF.

This chain connects TRBV10-1 to TRBJ1-1; tentative D call: TRBD1 (5 bases). From germline, CDR1 is WNHNN and CDR2 SYGVQD (reference sequence). The length of the CDR3 is 13 residues. The germline V and J ends were trimmed by 3 bases and 1 base, with 6 bases remaining between them. The CDR3, as DNA: TGCGCCAGCAGTGACACAGGGAACACTGAAGCTTTCTTT. This encodes CASSDTGNTEAFF.